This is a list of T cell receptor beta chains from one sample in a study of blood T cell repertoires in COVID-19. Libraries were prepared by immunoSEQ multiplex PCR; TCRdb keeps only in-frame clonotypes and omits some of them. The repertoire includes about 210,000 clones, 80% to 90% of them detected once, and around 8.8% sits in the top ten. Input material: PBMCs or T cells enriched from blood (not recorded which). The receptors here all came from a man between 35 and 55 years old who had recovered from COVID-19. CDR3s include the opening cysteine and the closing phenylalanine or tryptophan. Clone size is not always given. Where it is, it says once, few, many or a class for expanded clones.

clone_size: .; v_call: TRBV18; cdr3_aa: CASSPQGREKLFF
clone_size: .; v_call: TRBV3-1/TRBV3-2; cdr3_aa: CASSQDSTGGRDGYTF
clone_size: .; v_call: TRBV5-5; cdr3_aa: CASSAGVSHEQYF
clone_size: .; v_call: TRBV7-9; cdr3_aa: CASSPPGGGITDTQYF
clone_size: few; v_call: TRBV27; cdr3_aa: CASSLRPGYGNTIYF
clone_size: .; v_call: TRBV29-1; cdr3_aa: CSVAFAVSFILHF
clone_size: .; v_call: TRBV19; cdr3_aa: CASSWRAGGSYQPQHF
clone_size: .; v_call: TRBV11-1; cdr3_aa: CASSLGASVNQPQHF
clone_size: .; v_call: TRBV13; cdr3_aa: CASSSRRGYGSDYGYTF
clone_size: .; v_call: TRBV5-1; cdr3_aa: CASSPKITTVNEQYF
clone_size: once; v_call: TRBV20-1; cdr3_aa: CSASDNGSGNTIYF
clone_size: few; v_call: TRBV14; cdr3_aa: CASSPLGATNEKLFF
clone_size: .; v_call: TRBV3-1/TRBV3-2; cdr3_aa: CASSQDSRGLPNTGELFF
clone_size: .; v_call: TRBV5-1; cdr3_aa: CASSLEGSTGELFF
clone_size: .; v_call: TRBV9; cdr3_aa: CASSLARETEAFF
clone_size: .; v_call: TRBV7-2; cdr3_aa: CASSSGGTFYNEQFF
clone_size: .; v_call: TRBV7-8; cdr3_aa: CASSARDRILTGELFF
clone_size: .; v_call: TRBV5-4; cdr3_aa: CASSLQGAGEKLFF
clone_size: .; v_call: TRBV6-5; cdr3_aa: CASSSRQGYGYTF
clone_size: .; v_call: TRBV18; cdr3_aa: CASQAAGGGTGELFF
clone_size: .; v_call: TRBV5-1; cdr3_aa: CASSFGSSYNEQFF
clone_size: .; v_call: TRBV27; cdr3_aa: CASKPDRAETDTQYF
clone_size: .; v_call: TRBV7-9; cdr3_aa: CASSSRQGINSPLHF
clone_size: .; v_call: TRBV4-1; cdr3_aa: CASSQDIAYEQYF
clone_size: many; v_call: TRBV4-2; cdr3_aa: CASSQEVVYEQYF
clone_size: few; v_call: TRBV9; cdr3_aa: CASSATGTLSTDTQYF